The present TCR beta chain was sequenced within a study of T cells after posttransplantation cyclophosphamide. V was pared by 0 bases and J by 2 bases, with 5 bases between. The CDR3 spans 13 residues. CDR1 SGHNT and CDR2 YYREEE come from the germline V gene (reference sequence). Clones were read by immunoSEQ multiplex PCR, and TCRdb kept only the in-frame ones, dropping some. The sample shows 15,000 to 20,000 clones, roughly 85% of them seen only once. Methotrexate plus calcineurin inhibitor accompanied controls' myeloablative marrow transplants; sampling was 1 year later. The specimen comprised PBMCs, sampled after allogeneic stem cell transplant with calcineurin inhibitor and methotrexate. This chain connects TRBV5-4 to TRBJ1-2; weak D call: TRBD1 (5 bases). The sequence came from a female patient aged 18 to 30 who received an allogeneic stem cell transplant from an unrelated donor, was CMV-positive, and had acute and chronic GVHD. Some T cells may be supplied by the graft donor. The CDR3 sequence: CASSLGQNYGYTF. CDR3 in DNA: TGTGCCAGCAGCTTGGGACAGAACTATGGCTACACCTTC.